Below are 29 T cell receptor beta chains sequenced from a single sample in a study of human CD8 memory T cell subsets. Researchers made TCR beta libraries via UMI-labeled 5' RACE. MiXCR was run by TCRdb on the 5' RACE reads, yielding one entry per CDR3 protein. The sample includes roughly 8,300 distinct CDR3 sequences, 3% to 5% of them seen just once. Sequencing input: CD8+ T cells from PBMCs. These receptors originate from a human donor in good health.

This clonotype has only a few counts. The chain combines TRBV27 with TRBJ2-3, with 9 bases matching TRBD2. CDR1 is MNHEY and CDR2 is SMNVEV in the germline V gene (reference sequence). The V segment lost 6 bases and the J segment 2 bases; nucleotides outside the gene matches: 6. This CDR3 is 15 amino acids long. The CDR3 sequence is CASSLTSGNTDTQYF. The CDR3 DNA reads TGTGCCAGCAGCCTGACTAGCGGAAACACAGATACGCAGTATTTT.

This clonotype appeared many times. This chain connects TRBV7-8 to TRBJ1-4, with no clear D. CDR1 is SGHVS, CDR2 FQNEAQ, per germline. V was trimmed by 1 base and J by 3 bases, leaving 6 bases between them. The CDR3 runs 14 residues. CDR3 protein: CASSLVRPNEKLFF. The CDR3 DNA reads TGTGCCAGCAGCTTAGTCAGACCTAATGAAAAACTGTTTTTT.

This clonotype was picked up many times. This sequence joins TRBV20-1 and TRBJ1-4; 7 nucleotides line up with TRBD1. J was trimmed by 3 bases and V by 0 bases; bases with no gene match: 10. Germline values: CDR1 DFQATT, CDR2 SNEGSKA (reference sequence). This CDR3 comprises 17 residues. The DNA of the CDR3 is TGCAGTGCTAGAGACGATTATTCTGGGACAGCTAATGAAAAACTGTTTTTT. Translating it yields CSARDDYSGTANEKLFF.

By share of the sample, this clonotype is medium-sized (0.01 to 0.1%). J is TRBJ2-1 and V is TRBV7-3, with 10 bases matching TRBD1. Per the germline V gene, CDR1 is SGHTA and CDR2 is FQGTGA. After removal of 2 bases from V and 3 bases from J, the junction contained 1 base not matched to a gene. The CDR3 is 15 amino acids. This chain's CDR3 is CASSLGTGDYNEQFF. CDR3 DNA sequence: TGTGCCAGCAGCTTAGGGACAGGGGACTACAATGAGCAGTTCTTC. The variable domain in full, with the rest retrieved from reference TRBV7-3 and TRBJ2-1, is GAGVSQTPSNKVTEKGKYVELRCDPISGHTALYWYRQSLGQGPEFLIYFQGTGAADDSGLPNDRFFAVRPEGSVSTLKIQRTERGDSAVYLCASSLGTGDYNEQFFGPGTRLTVL.

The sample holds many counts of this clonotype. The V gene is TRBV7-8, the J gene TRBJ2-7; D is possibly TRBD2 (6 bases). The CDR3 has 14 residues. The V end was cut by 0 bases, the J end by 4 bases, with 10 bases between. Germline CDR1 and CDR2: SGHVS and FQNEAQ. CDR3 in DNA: TGTGCCAGCAGCTTAGCCCCGGGACTTTACGAGCAGTACTTC. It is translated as CASSLAPGLYEQYF. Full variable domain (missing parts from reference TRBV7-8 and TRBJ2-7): GAGVSQSPRYKVAKRGQDVALRCDPISGHVSLFWYQQALGQGPEFLTYFQNEAQLDKSGLPSDRFFAERPEGSVSTLKIQRTQQEDSAVYLCASSLAPGLYEQYFGPGTRLTVT.

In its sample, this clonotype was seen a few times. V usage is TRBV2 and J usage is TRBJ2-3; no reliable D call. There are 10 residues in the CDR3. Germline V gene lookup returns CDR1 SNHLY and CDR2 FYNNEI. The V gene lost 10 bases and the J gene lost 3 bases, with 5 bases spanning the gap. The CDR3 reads CATMTDTQYF. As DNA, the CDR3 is TGTGCCACGATGACAGATACGCAGTATTTT.

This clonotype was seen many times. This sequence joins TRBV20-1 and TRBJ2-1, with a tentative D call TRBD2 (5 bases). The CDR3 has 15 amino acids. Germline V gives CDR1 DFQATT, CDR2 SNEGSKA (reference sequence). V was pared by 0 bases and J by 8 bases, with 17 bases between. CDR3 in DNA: TGCAGTGCTAGAGATATTTTTGCGACTAACTATGAGCAGTTCTTC. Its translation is CSARDIFATNYEQFF.

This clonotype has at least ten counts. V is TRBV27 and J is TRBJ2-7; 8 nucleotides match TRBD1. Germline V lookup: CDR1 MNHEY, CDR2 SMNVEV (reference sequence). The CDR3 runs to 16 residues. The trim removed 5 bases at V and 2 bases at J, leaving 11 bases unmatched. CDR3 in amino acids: CASSPSTGVKPYEQYF. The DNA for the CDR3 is TGTGCCAGCAGTCCCTCGACAGGGGTCAAACCCTACGAGCAGTACTTC.

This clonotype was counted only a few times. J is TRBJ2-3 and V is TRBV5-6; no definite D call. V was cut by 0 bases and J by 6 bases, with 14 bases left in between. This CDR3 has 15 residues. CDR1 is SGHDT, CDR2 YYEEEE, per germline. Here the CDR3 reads CASSLVQANRDTQYF. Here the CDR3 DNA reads TGTGCCAGCAGCTTGGTTCAGGCCAATCGGGATACGCAGTATTTT.

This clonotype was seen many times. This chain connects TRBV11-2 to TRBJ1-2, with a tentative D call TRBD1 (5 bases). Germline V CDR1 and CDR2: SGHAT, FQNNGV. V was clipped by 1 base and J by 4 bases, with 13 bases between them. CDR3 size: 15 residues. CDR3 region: CASSLGGGRGYGYTF. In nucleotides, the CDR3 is TGTGCCAGCAGCTTAGGGGGAGGGAGGGGCTATGGCTACACCTTC.

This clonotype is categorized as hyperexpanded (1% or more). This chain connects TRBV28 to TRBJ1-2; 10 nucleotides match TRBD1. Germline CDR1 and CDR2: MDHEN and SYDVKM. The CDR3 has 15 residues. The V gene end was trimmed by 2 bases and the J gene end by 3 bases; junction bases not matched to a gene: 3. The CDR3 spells CASSLMGQGHYGYTF. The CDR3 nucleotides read TGTGCCAGCAGTTTAATGGGACAGGGGCACTATGGCTACACCTTC.

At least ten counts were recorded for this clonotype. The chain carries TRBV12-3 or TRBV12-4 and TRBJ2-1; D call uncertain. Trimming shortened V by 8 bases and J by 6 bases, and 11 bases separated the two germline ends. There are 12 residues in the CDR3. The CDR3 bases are TGTGCCAGCTACAACCCCGGCAATGAGCAGTTCTTC. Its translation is CASYNPGNEQFF.

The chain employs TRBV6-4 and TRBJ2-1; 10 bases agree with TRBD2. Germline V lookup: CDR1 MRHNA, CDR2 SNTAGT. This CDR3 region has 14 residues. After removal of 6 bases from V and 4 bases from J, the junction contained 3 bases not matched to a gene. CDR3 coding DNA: TGTGCCAGCAGCTCTAGCGGGGGTTACAATGAGCAGTTCTTC. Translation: CASSSSGGYNEQFF.

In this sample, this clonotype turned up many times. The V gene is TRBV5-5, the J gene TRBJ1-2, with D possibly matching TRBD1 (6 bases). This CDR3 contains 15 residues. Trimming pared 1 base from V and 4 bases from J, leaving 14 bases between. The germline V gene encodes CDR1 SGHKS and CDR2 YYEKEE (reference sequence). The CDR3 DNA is TGTGCCAGCAGCTTGTACCTGGACAGAATCTATGGCTACACCTTC. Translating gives CASSLYLDRIYGYTF.

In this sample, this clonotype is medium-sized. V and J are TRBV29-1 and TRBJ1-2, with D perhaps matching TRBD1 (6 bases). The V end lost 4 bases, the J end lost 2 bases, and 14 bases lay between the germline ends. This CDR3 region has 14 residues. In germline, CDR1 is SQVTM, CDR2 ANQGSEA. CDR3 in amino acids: CSVGGQRANYGYTF. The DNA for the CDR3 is TGCAGCGTTGGGGGACAAAGGGCCAACTATGGCTACACCTTC.

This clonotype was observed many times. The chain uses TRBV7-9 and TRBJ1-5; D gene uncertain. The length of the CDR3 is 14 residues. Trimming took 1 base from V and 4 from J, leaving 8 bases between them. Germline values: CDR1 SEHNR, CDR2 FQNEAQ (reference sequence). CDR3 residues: CASSLGATNQPQHF. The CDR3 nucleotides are TGTGCCAGCAGCTTAGGGGCAACAAATCAGCCCCAGCATTTT.

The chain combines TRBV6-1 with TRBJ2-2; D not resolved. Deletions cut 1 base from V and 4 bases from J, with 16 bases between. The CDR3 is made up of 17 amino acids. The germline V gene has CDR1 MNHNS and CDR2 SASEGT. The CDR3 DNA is TGTGCCAGCAGTGAAGAAGTCGAATCATGGGGCACCGGGGAGCTGTTTTTT. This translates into CASSEEVESWGTGELFF.

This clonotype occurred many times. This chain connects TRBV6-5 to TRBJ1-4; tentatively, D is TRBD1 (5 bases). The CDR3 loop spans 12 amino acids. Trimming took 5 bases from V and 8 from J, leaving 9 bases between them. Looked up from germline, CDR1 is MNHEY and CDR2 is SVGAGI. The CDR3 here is CASSPRGEKLFF. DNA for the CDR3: TGTGCCAGCAGTCCCCGGGGGGAAAAACTGTTTTTT.

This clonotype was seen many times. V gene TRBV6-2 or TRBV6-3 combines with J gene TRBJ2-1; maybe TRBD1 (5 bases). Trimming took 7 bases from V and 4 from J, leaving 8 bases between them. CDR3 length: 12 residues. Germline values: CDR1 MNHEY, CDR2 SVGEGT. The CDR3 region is CASIDSYNEQFF. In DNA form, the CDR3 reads TGTGCCAGCATTGACAGTTACAATGAGCAGTTCTTC.

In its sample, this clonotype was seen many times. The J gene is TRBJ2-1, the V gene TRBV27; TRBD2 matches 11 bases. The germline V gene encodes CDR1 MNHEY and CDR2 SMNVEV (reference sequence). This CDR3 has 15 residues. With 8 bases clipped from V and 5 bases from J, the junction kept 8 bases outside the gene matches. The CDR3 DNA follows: TGTGCCAGCGCATTCGGGACTAGCGGTGACAATGAGCAGTTCTTC. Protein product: CASAFGTSGDNEQFF.

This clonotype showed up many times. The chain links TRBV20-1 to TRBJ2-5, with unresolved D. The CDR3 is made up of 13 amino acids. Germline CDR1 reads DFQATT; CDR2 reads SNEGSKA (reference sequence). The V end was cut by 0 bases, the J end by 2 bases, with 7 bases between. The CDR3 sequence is CSARDARQETQYF. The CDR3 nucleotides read TGCAGTGCTAGAGATGCGAGGCAAGAGACCCAGTACTTC.

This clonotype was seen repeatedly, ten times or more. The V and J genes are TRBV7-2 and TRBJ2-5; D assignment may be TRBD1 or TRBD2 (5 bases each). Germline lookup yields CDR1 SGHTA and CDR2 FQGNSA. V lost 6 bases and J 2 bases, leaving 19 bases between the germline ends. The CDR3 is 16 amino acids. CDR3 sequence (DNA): TGTGCCAGCAGAAAATCCGGGACCGGCCTACAAGAGACCCAGTACTTC. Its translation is CASRKSGTGLQETQYF.

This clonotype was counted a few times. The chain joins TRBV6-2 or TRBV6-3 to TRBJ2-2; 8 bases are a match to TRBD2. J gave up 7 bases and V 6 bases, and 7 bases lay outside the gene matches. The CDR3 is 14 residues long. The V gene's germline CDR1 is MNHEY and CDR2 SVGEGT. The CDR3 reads CASSWREVVGELFF. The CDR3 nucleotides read TGTGCCAGCAGCTGGCGGGAGGTGGTCGGGGAGCTGTTTTTT.

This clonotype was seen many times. The CDR3 nucleotides read TGCGCCAGCAGCCAAGATGGAAATCGGCTCAATGAGCAGTTCTTC. Translated: CASSQDGNRLNEQFF. The J gene is TRBJ2-1, the V gene TRBV4-3; unclear D gene. V was shortened by 0 bases and J by 6 bases, with 12 bases between the two germline ends. CDR3 size: 15 residues. Germline assignment: CDR1 LGHNA and CDR2 YSLEER.

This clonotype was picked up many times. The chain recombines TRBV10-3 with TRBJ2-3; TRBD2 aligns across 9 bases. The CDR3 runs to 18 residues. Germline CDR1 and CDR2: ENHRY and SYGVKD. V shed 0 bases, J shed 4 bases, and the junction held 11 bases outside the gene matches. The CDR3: CAISESSAGGGASDTQYF. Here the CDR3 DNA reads TGTGCCATCAGTGAGTCATCGGCCGGCGGGGGGGCGTCAGATACGCAGTATTTT.

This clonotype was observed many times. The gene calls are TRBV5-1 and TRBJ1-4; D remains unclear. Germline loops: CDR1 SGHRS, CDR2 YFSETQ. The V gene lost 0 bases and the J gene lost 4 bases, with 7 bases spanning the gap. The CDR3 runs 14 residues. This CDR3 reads CASSLDGYNEKLFF. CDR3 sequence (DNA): TGCGCCAGCAGCTTGGACGGATATAATGAAAAACTGTTTTTT.

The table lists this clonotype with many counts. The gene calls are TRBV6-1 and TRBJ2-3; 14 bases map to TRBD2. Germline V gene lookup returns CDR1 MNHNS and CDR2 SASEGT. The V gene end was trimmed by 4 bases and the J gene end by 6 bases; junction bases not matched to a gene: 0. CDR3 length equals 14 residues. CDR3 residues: CASSGLAGGDTQYF. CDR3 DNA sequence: TGTGCCAGCAGTGGACTAGCGGGAGGGGATACGCAGTATTTT.

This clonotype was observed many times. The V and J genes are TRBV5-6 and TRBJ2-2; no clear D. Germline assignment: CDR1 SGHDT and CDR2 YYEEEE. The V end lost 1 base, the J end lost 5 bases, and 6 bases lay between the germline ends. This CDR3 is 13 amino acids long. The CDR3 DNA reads TGTGCCAGCAGCTTGTTTTTTACCGGGGAGCTGTTTTTT. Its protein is CASSLFFTGELFF.

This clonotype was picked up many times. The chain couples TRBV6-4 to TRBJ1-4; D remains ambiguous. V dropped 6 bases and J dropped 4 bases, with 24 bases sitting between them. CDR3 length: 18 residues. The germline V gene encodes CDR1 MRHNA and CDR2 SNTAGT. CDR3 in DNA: TGTGCCAGCAGCCCGCTCTCCAGGTCGGGCAGGAATAATGAAAAACTGTTTTTT. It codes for CASSPLSRSGRNNEKLFF.